The 19 T cell receptor beta chains reported below all come from one sample, sequenced in a study of blood T cell repertoires in COVID-19. Generated by immunoSEQ multiplex PCR, the TCRdb table keeps only in-frame clones and is missing some. The sample lists fewer than 350,000 clones, roughly 87% seen once, with 0.75% to 1% in the top ten. Input material: PBMCs or T cells enriched from blood (not recorded which). These receptor sequences come from a woman in her twenties or thirties who had recovered from COVID-19.

The chain links TRBV2 to TRBJ2-5, with 12 bases matching TRBD2. Germline CDR1 SNHLY, CDR2 FYNNEI. The CDR3 runs 15 residues. V lost 11 bases, J lost 3 bases, and 10 bases stayed unmatched. The CDR3, as DNA: TGTGCCCAGCGAAGACTAGCGGGAGAGGAAGAGACCCAGTACTTC. Amino acids: CAQRRLAGEEETQYF.

The chain recombines TRBV7-9 with TRBJ2-5; 10 bases line up with TRBD1. The CDR3 has 13 amino acids. The V and J ends lost 8 bases and 5 bases, in that order; junction bases with no gene match: 5. Germline lookup yields CDR1 SEHNR and CDR2 FQNEAQ (reference sequence). The chain's CDR3 is CASRGQGWETQYF. CDR3 in DNA: TGTGCCAGCCGGGGACAGGGGTGGGAGACCCAGTACTTC.

This CDR3 is CASSLAISYEQYF. As DNA, the CDR3 is TGTGCCAGCAGTCTCGCTATCTCCTACGAGCAGTACTTC. V is TRBV12-3 or TRBV12-4 and J is TRBJ2-7, with unresolved D. The CDR3 consists of 13 residues. With 5 bases removed from V and 0 bases from J, the gap between germline ends came to 8 bases.

The CDR3 is CASSQSLAGVTEQYF. CDR3 nucleotide sequence: TGTGCCAGCAGCCAATCCCTAGCGGGAGTGACCGAGCAGTACTTC. The chain joins TRBV4-2 to TRBJ2-7; 10 bases fit TRBD2. This CDR3 has 15 residues. From germline, CDR1 is LGHNA and CDR2 YNFKEQ. Trimming took 2 bases from V and 6 from J; bases not matched to a gene: 7.

This clone was seen only once. The chain employs TRBV11-3 and TRBJ1-5; D is ambiguous. Germline values: CDR1 SGHNT, CDR2 YENEEA. Trimming shortened V by 5 bases and J by 0 bases, and 8 bases separated the two germline ends. CDR3 length: 14 amino acids. CDR3 nucleotide sequence: TGTGCCAGCAGCAACACCGATAGCAATCAGCCCCAGCATTTT. It is translated as CASSNTDSNQPQHF. The variable domain in full, completed from reference TRBV11-3 and TRBJ1-5, reads EAGVVQSPRYKIIEKKQPVAFWCNPISGHNTLYWYLQNLGQGPELLIRYENEEAVDDSQLPKDRFSAERLKGVDSTLKIQPAELGDSAVYLCASSNTDSNQPQHFGDGTRLSIL.

The V gene is TRBV9, the J gene TRBJ2-1; 8 nucleotides line up with TRBD2. Looked up from germline, CDR1 is SGDLS and CDR2 is YYNGEE. This CDR3 has 16 amino acids. The V segment lost 0 bases and the J segment 4 bases; nucleotides outside the gene matches: 6. Written as DNA, the CDR3 is TGTGCCAGCAGCGTAGACGGGAGGGTGCCATACAATGAGCAGTTCTTC. Residues: CASSVDGRVPYNEQFF.

This clone was detected once. The chain joins TRBV5-1 to TRBJ1-1, with no clear D. V lost 3 bases and J lost 0, with 6 bases in between. Germline CDR1 reads SGHRS; CDR2 reads YFSETQ. The CDR3 has 13 residues. CDR3: CASSSTVNTEAFF. The CDR3 DNA is TGCGCCAGCAGCTCTACAGTGAACACTGAAGCTTTCTTT.

J is TRBJ2-3 and V is TRBV11-2, with D possibly TRBD2 on 6 matching bases. V gave up 3 bases and J gave up 6 bases, with 16 bases separating them. Germline V gives CDR1 SGHAT, CDR2 FQNNGV. The CDR3 consists of 15 residues. The CDR3 loop is CASSFRPGLGDTQYF. The CDR3 nucleotides are TGTGCCAGCAGCTTTAGACCGGGACTTGGCGATACGCAGTATTTT.

This sequence joins TRBV7-9 and TRBJ2-5; D unresolved. Trimming removed 3 bases from V and 5 bases from J, with 7 bases in between. Germline assignment: CDR1 SEHNR and CDR2 FQNEAQ (reference sequence). CDR3 length: 12 residues. The CDR3 bases are TGTGCCAGCAGCTTCAACCGGGAGACCCAGTACTTC. Amino acid sequence: CASSFNRETQYF.

The rearrangement uses TRBV19 and TRBJ2-7, with D perhaps matching TRBD2 (6 bases). The CDR3 runs to 14 residues. V lost 3 bases to trimming and J lost 0 bases, with 9 bases between them. Germline V CDR1 and CDR2: LNHDA, SQIVND (reference sequence). This chain's CDR3 is CASSIVGGSYEQYF. The CDR3 DNA sequence: TGTGCCAGTAGTATTGTGGGGGGCTCCTACGAGCAGTACTTC. The variable domain in full, with the rest retrieved from reference TRBV19 and TRBJ2-7, is DGGITQSPKYLFRKEGQNVTLSCEQNLNHDAMYWYRQDPGQGLRLIYYSQIVNDFQKGDIAEGYSVSREKKESFPLTVTSAQKNPTAFYLCASSIVGGSYEQYFGPGTRLTVT.

V is TRBV27 and J is TRBJ1-6, with TRBD1 matching over 9 bases. Unmatched junction bases numbered 8, after V lost 5 bases and J lost 6 bases. Germline assignment: CDR1 MNHEY and CDR2 SMNVEV (reference sequence). The length of the CDR3 is 16 residues. CDR3 bases: TGTGCCAGCAGTCCATGGGGACAGGGAGGTAATTCACCCCTCCACTTT. Encoded protein: CASSPWGQGGNSPLHF.

This sequence joins TRBV7-8 and TRBJ2-1; D unresolved. With 1 base removed from V and 12 bases from J, the gap between germline ends came to 13 bases. Germline CDR1 SGHVS, CDR2 FQNEAQ. The CDR3 is 13 residues long. For the CDR3, the DNA is TGTGCCAGCAGCTTAGGAGTTTCTCCCCCGCAGTTCTTC. This gives the protein CASSLGVSPPQFF.

Worth noting for this clone: The identical CDR3 is also encoded by other nucleotide sequences in the sample. This chain connects TRBV7-9 to TRBJ1-1; D unclear. This CDR3 spans 14 amino acids. V was cut by 1 base and J by 1 base, with 7 bases left in between. Per the germline V gene, CDR1 is SEHNR and CDR2 is FQNEAQ (reference sequence). CDR3 DNA: TGTGCCAGCAGCTTAGTAGGCGGGAACACTGAAGCTTTCTTT. It codes for CASSLVGGNTEAFF.

V gene TRBV13 combines with J gene TRBJ2-7; possibly TRBD2 for D (6 bases). The V and J ends lost 5 bases and 3 bases respectively, with 11 bases between them. Germline V CDR1 and CDR2: PRHDT, FYEKMQ (reference sequence). The CDR3 sequence is 13 residues long. This CDR3 reads CASSRGTDYEQYF. CDR3 nucleotides: TGTGCCAGCAGCCGGGGGACGGACTACGAGCAGTACTTC. Together with reference TRBV13 and TRBJ2-7, the CDR3 gives the full variable domain: AAGVIQSPRHLIKEKRETATLKCYPIPRHDTVYWYQQGPGQDPQFLISFYEKMQSDKGSIPDRFSAQQFSDYHSELNMSSLELGDSALYFCASSRGTDYEQYFGPGTRLTVT.

CDR3 sequence (DNA): TGTGCCACCGGGGACAACTACGAGCAGTACTTC. Its translation is CATGDNYEQYF. The chain combines TRBV24-1 with TRBJ2-7, with a possible D match to TRBD1 (6 bases). V gave up 9 bases and J gave up 3 bases, with 8 bases separating them. CDR1 and CDR2 (germline): KGHDR, SFDVKD. The CDR3 sequence is 11 residues long.

This rearrangement joins TRBV11-2 to TRBJ2-7; 8 bases line up with TRBD1. Germline CDR1 is SGHAT and CDR2 is FQNNGV. Germline trimming cut 5 bases from V and 3 bases from J; bases unmatched to any gene: 21. The CDR3 loop spans 19 amino acids. CDR3 protein: CASSLKRMDRVPYFYEQYF. The CDR3 nucleotides are TGTGCCAGCAGCCTGAAACGAATGGACAGGGTCCCTTACTTCTACGAGCAGTACTTC.

The chain uses TRBV5-6 and TRBJ2-7; D is perhaps TRBD2 (5 bases). Deletions cut 2 bases from V and 0 bases from J, with 12 bases between. This CDR3 region has 15 residues. CDR1 is SGHDT and CDR2 is YYEEEE in the germline V gene. This CDR3 reads CASSLLESYSYEQYF. The CDR3 DNA reads TGTGCCAGCAGCTTACTAGAATCATACTCCTACGAGCAGTACTTC.

The chain uses TRBV10-3 and TRBJ2-7; 9 bases fit TRBD1. Trimming at V came to 6 bases and at J to 3 bases, leaving 6 bases not matched to a gene. There are 14 residues in the CDR3. CDR1 is ENHRY and CDR2 is SYGVKD in the germline V gene. CDR3 sequence (DNA): TGTGCCATCAGCTCCGGGACAGGGCTCTACGAGCAGTACTTC. It codes for CAISSGTGLYEQYF.

The chain recombines TRBV27 with TRBJ1-6; TRBD1 is a possible D gene (5 bases). V was trimmed by 6 bases and J by 6 bases, leaving 21 bases between them. CDR3 length: 17 amino acids. From germline, CDR1 is MNHEY and CDR2 SMNVEV (reference sequence). CDR3 protein: CASSLLGAHGINSPLHF. The CDR3 DNA reads as TGTGCCAGCAGCCTCCTAGGGGCTCATGGAATTAATTCACCCCTCCACTTT.